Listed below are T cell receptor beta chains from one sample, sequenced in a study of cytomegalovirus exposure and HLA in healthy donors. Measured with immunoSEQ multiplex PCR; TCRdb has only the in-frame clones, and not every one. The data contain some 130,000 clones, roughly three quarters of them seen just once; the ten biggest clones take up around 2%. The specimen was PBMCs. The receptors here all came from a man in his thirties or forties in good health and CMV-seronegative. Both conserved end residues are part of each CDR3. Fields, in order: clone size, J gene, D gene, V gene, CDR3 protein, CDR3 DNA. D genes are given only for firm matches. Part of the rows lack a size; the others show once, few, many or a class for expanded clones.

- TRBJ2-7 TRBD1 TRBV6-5 CASTPRTGESEQYF TGTGCCAGCACCCCTCGGACAGGGGAGAGCGAGCAGTACTTC
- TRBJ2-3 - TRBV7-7 CASSSGTGGTDTQYF TGTGCTAGCAGCAGCGGGACAGGCGGAACAGATACGCAGTATTTT
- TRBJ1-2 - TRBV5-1 CASSLDAGGYGYTF TGCGCCAGCAGCCTTGACGCCGGGGGCTATGGCTACACCTTC
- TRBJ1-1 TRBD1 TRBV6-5 CASSTGGAEAFF TGTGCCAGCAGTACAGGGGGCGCTGAAGCTTTCTTT
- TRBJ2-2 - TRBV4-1 CASSQSRVGRNGELFF TGCGCCAGCAGCCAGTCCAGGGTGGGGCGAAACGGGGAGCTGTTTTTT
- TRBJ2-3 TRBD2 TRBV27 CASSPGLETDTQYF TGTGCCAGCAGTCCGGGACTAGAGACAGATACGCAGTATTTT
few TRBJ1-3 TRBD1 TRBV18 CASSQGAPPDTIYF TGTGCCAGCTCGCAGGGGGCCCCCCCGGACACCATATATTTT
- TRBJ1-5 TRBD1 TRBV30 CAWSAGGHQPQHF TGTGCCTGGAGCGCAGGGGGCCATCAGCCCCAGCATTTT
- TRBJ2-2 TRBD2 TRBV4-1 CASSQVLWLAGEGGELFF TGCGCCAGCAGCCAAGTTCTATGGCTAGCGGGAGAGGGCGGGGAGCTGTTTTTT
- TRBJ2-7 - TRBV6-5 CASSEGGEQYF TGTGCCAGCAGTGAGGGAGGCGAGCAGTACTTC
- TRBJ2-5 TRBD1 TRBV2 CASSEVRGRETQYF TGTGCCAGCAGTGAGGTCAGGGGGCGAGAGACCCAGTACTTC
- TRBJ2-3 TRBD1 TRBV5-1 CASSRQGRDTQYF TGCGCCAGCAGCAGACAGGGAAGGGATACGCAGTATTTT
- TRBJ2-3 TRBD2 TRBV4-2 CASSRSGLAGGVDTQYF TGTGCCAGCAGCCGAAGCGGGCTAGCGGGAGGAGTAGATACGCAGTATTTT
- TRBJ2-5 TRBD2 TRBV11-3 CASSSGGGQETQYF TGTGCCAGCAGCTCCGGGGGGGGTCAAGAGACCCAGTACTTC
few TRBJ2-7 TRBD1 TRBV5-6 CASSSPGQGAREQYF TGTGCCAGCAGCTCTCCGGGACAGGGGGCTCGGGAGCAGTACTTC
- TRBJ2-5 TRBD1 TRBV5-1 CASRDRGRETQYF TGCGCCAGCAGGGACAGGGGGCGAGAGACCCAGTACTTC
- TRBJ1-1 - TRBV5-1 CASSMQGNGNTEAFF TGCGCCAGCAGCATGCAGGGAAATGGGAACACTGAAGCTTTCTTT
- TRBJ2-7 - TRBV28 CASSLLMAAYEQYF TGTGCCAGCAGTTTATTGATGGCAGCCTACGAGCAGTACTTC
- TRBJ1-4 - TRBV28 CASSLWPNEKLFF TGTGCCAGCAGCCTCTGGCCTAATGAAAAACTGTTTTTT